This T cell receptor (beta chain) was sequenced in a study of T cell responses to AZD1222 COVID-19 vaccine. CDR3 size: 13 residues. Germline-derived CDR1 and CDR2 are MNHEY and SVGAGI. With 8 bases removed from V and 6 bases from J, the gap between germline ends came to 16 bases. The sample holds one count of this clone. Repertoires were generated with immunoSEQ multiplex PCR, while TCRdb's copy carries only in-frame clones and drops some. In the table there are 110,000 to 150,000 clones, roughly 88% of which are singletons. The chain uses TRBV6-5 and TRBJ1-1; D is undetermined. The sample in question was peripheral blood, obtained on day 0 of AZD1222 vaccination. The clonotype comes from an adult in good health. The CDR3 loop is CASGQETGAEAFF. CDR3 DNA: TGTGCCAGCGGCCAGGAGACGGGTGCTGAAGCTTTCTTT.